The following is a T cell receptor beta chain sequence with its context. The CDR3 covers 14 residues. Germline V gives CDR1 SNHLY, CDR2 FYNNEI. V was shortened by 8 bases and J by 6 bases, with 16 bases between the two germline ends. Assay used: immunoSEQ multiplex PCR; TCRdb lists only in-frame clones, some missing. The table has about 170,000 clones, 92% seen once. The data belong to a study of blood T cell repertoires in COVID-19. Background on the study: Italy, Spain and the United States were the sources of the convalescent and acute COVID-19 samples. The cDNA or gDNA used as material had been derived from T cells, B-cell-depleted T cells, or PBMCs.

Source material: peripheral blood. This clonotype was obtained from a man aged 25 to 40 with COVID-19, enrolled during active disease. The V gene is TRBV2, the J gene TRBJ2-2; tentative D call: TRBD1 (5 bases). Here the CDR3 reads CASGLSLGAGELFF. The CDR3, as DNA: TGTGCCAGCGGCCTAAGCTTAGGGGCCGGGGAGCTGTTTTTT.